The 18 T cell receptor beta chains presented below share a single source sample, sequenced in a study of T cells after yellow fever vaccination. Via MiXCR, TCRdb re-called the 5' RACE reads, giving one row per CDR3 protein. Among around 500,000 distinct CDR3 sequences, 20% to 25% were seen once, and the ten largest hold about 16%. The sequencing here drew on PBMCs, taken around 3 weeks after the first yellow fever vaccination. These receptors were taken from a man aged 18 to 29 who received the YFV17D yellow fever vaccine.

In this sample, this clonotype turned up once. This chain connects TRBV5-4 to TRBJ2-3; no definite D call. Trimming removed 3 bases at V and 5 bases at J, with 10 bases between. Germline V gene data show CDR1 as SGHNT and CDR2 as YYREEE (reference sequence). The length of the CDR3 is 13 residues. The CDR3 DNA reads TGTGCCAGCAGCTCCAGCCGGATAGATACGCAGTATTTT. Translated, it gives CASSSSRIDTQYF. Complete variable domain (other parts from reference TRBV5-4 and TRBJ2-3): ETGVTQSPTHLIKTRGQQVTLRCSSQSGHNTVSWYQQALGQGPQFIFQYYREEENGRGNFPPRFSGLQFPNYSSELNVNALELDDSALYLCASSSSRIDTQYFGPGTRLTVL.

The chain is built from TRBV7-9 and TRBJ2-2; TRBD1 matches 9 bases. Germline CDR1 reads SEHNR; CDR2 reads FQNEAQ (reference sequence). The CDR3 runs to 17 residues. The ends lost 5 bases at V and 1 base at J; junction bases unmatched: 8. CDR3 sequence (DNA): TGTGCCAGCAGCCAAAAACCGGGACAGGGGAACACCGGGGAGCTGTTTTTT. Protein product: CASSQKPGQGNTGELFF.

V usage is TRBV7-9 and J usage is TRBJ1-5; D gene ambiguous. V was shortened by 5 bases and J by 1 base, with 9 bases between the two germline ends. Germline CDR1 is SEHNR and CDR2 is FQNEAQ (reference sequence). This CDR3 comprises 14 residues. The CDR3 region has the DNA TGTGCCAGCAGCCCTCAGTACAGCAATCAGCCCCAGCATTTT. It specifies CASSPQYSNQPQHF.

The chain carries TRBV25-1 and TRBJ1-2; 10 bases match TRBD1. Germline trimming cut 3 bases from V and 8 bases from J; bases unmatched to any gene: 6. The CDR3 runs 14 residues. CDR1 is MGHDK and CDR2 is SYGVNS in the germline V gene. Here the CDR3 reads CASSDDRGQGGYTF. As DNA, the CDR3 is TGTGCCAGCAGTGACGACAGGGGGCAGGGGGGCTACACCTTC.

This chain connects TRBV20-1 to TRBJ2-3; no clear D. CDR1 DFQATT and CDR2 SNEGSKA come from the germline V gene (reference sequence). The V gene lost 6 bases and the J gene lost 2 bases, with 12 bases spanning the gap. The CDR3 loop spans 13 amino acids. CDR3 sequence reads: CSAHSLFTDTQYF. CDR3 coding DNA: TGCAGTGCCCACTCCCTGTTCACAGATACGCAGTATTTT.

In nucleotides, the CDR3 is TGCGCCAGCAGCCTGGGGGAGGTTTGGCACGAGCAGTACTTC. Its protein product is CASSLGEVWHEQYF. The chain employs TRBV5-1 and TRBJ2-7, with D perhaps matching TRBD2 (6 bases). The CDR3 covers 14 residues. Germline assignment: CDR1 SGHRS and CDR2 YFSETQ. Trimming left V 4 bases short and J 5 bases short, with 16 bases between.

This clonotype was seen only a few times. The chain couples TRBV4-1 to TRBJ2-5; 9 positions agree with TRBD2. V shed 8 bases, J shed 5 bases, and the junction held 15 bases outside the gene matches. The V gene's germline CDR1 is MGHRA and CDR2 YSYEKL. The CDR3 covers 16 residues. The CDR3 protein is CASAGTSRGFGETQYF. Here the CDR3 DNA reads TGCGCCAGCGCGGGGACTAGCCGGGGATTCGGGGAGACCCAGTACTTC.

There are a few counts of this clonotype. The genes are TRBV20-1 and TRBJ2-5, with D perhaps being TRBD1 or TRBD2 (5 bases each). Trimming took 6 bases from V and 5 from J, leaving 19 bases between them. CDR3 length: 14 amino acids. Germline V gene sequence: CDR1 DFQATT, CDR2 SNEGSKA (reference sequence). The CDR3 coding sequence is TGCAGTGCCAAGCCGGGACCCTTCGGGGAGACCCAGTACTTC. Its protein is CSAKPGPFGETQYF.

This clonotype was seen more than once but under ten times. The gene calls are TRBV29-1 and TRBJ1-1, with a possible D match to TRBD1 (5 bases). The CDR3 is 13 amino acids. Germline CDR1 and CDR2: SQVTM and ANQGSEA. V was trimmed by 2 bases and J by 1 base, leaving 8 bases between them. The CDR3 spells CSVESGTNTEAFF. CDR3 DNA sequence: TGCAGCGTTGAATCGGGGACGAACACTGAAGCTTTCTTT.

V and J are TRBV20-1 and TRBJ2-2; D remains ambiguous. The germline CDR1 and CDR2 sequences are DFQATT and SNEGSKA (reference sequence). This CDR3 has 11 amino acids. The germline V and J ends were trimmed by 5 bases and 6 bases, with 7 bases remaining between them. Written as DNA, the CDR3 is TGCAGTGCTTCCCGGGCCGGGGAGCTGTTTTTT. It encodes CSASRAGELFF.

The gene calls are TRBV10-3 and TRBJ1-5; maybe TRBD1 (6 bases). The germline V gene has CDR1 ENHRY and CDR2 SYGVKD. V lost 10 bases and J lost 7, with 14 bases in between. This CDR3 comprises 12 residues. The CDR3 is CASNREGQPQHF. In nucleotides, the CDR3 is TGTGCCAGCAACAGGGAAGGGCAGCCCCAGCATTTT.

The rearrangement uses TRBV7-3 and TRBJ2-2; 9 nucleotides line up with TRBD2. CDR1 is SGHTA, CDR2 FQGTGA, per germline. The V gene end was trimmed by 1 base and the J gene end by 4 bases; junction bases not matched to a gene: 4. The CDR3 sequence is 16 residues long. Here the CDR3 DNA reads TGTGCCAGCAGCTTAAGAAGCGGGGGGATCACCGGGGAGCTGTTTTTT. Its translation: CASSLRSGGITGELFF. The full variable domain, rest sourced from reference TRBV7-3 and TRBJ2-2, is GAGVSQTPSNKVTEKGKYVELRCDPISGHTALYWYRQSLGQGPEFLIYFQGTGAADDSGLPNDRFFAVRPEGSVSTLKIQRTERGDSAVYLCASSLRSGGITGELFFGEGSRLTVL.

Only a few counts were recorded for this clonotype. This chain connects TRBV6-2 or TRBV6-3 to TRBJ1-2, with 9 bases lining up with TRBD1. Germline CDR1 is MNHEY and CDR2 is SVGEGT. CDR3 size: 13 residues. J was trimmed by 6 bases and V by 6 bases; bases with no gene match: 5. Written as DNA, the CDR3 is TGTGCCAGCAGCATCGACAGGGGGGATGGCTACACCTTC. This translates into CASSIDRGDGYTF.

This clonotype has only a few counts. V is TRBV10-3 and J is TRBJ1-2; 11 bases agree with TRBD1. V lost 6 bases to trimming and J lost 6 bases; unmatched junction nucleotides: 6. The CDR3 spans 14 residues. CDR1 and CDR2 from the germline V gene are ENHRY and SYGVKD. The CDR3 is CAISDGQGANGYTF. Here the CDR3 DNA reads TGTGCCATCAGCGACGGACAGGGGGCTAATGGCTACACCTTC.

This chain links TRBV7-2 with TRBJ1-6, with D unclear. Trimming shortened V by 5 bases and J by 8 bases, and 10 bases separated the two germline ends. Germline V gene lookup returns CDR1 SGHTA and CDR2 FQGNSA. The CDR3 length is 13 residues. CDR3 residues: CASSTPWDSPLHF. CDR3 nucleotides: TGTGCCAGCAGCACCCCCTGGGATTCACCCCTCCACTTT. Supplemented by reference TRBV7-2 and TRBJ1-6, the full variable domain reads GAGVSQSPSNKVTEKGKDVELRCDPISGHTALYWYRQSLGQGLEFLIYFQGNSAPDKSGLPSDRFSAERTGGSVSTLTIQRTQQEDSAVYLCASSTPWDSPLHFGNGTRLTVT.

The J gene is TRBJ2-3, the V gene TRBV23-1, with D possibly matching TRBD1 (5 bases). TRBV23-1 is labeled an ORF, and its function is uncertain. V gave up 8 bases and J gave up 1 base, with 25 bases separating them. The CDR3 is 18 residues long. Written as DNA, the CDR3 is TGCGCCAGCGGCTCCACTCTTACAGGAGAAACTTGCACAGATACGCAGTATTTT. Protein sequence: CASGSTLTGETCTDTQYF.

In its sample, this clonotype was seen a few times. The V and J genes are TRBV5-5 and TRBJ2-5; D may be TRBD1 or TRBD2 (5 bases each). The CDR3 sequence is 14 residues long. Germline V gene sequence: CDR1 SGHKS, CDR2 YYEKEE (reference sequence). Trimming cost V 1 base and J 5 bases, with 12 bases left between them. This CDR3 is CASSLMGLAETQYF. CDR3 coding DNA: TGTGCCAGCAGCTTGATGGGGCTAGCTGAGACCCAGTACTTC.

The chain has TRBV10-2 and TRBJ1-4; 9 bases are a match to TRBD1. CDR1 and CDR2 from the germline V gene are WSHSY and SAAADI. The CDR3 is made up of 15 amino acids. The J segment lost 7 bases and the V segment lost 2 bases, leaving 5 bases of the junction unmatched. The CDR3 coding sequence is TGCGCCAGCAGTGAGGCACAGGGGGCCGGTGAAAAACTGTTTTTT. It codes for CASSEAQGAGEKLFF.